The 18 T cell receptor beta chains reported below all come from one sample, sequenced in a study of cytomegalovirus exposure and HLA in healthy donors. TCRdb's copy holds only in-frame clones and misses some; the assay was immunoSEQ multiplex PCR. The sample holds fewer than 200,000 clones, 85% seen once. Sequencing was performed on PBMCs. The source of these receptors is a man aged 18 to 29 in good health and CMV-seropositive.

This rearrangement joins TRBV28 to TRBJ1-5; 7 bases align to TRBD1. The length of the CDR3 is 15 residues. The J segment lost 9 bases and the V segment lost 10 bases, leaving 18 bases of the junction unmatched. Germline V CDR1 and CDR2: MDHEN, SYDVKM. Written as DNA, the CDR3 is TGTGCCACCCTGGGCTTGGACAGGTTTGGGGGGCCCCAGCATTTT. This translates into CATLGLDRFGGPQHF.

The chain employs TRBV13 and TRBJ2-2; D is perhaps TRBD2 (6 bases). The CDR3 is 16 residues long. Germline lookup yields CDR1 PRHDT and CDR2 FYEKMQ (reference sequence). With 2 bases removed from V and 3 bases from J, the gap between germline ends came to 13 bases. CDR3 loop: CASSLTSAGYTGELFF. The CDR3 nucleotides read TGTGCCAGCAGCTTAACCTCGGCGGGGTACACCGGGGAGCTGTTTTTT.

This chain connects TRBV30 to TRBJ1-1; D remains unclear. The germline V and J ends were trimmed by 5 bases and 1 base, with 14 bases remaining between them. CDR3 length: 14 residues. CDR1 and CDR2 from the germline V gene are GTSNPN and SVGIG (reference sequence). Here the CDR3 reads CAWSPSGPNTEAFF. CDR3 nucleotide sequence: TGTGCCTGGTCCCCCAGCGGGCCGAACACTGAAGCTTTCTTT.

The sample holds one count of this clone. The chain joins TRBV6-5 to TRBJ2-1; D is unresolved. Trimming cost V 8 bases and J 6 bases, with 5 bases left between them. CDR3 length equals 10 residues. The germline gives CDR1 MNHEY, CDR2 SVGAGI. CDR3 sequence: CASGINEQFF. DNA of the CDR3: TGTGCCAGCGGCATCAATGAGCAGTTCTTC.

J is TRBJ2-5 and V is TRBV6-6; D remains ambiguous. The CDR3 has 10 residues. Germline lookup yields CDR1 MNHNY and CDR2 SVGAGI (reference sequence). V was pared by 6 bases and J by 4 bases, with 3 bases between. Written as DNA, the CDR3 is TGTGCCAGCAGGCGAGAGACCCAGTACTTC. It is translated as CASRRETQYF.

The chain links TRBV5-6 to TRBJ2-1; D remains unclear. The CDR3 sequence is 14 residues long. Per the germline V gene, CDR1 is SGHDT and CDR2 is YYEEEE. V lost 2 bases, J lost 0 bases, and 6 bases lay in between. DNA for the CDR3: TGTGCCAGCAGCTTCCTGAGCTCCTACAATGAGCAGTTCTTC. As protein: CASSFLSSYNEQFF.

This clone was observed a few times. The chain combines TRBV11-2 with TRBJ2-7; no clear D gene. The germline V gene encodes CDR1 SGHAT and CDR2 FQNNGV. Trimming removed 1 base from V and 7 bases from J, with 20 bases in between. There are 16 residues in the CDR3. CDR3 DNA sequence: TGTGCCAGCAGCTTAGCCGCCCAGATTGGAGACCGGGAGCAGTACTTC. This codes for CASSLAAQIGDREQYF.

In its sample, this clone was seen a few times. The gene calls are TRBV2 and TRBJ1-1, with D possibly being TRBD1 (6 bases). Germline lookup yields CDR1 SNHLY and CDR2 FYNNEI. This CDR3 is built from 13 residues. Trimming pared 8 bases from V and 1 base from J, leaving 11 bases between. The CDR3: CASGGGSNTEAFF. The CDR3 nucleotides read TGTGCCAGCGGTGGGGGCTCGAACACTGAAGCTTTCTTT.

CDR3 in DNA: TGCGCCAGCAGTGAATGGCGGGGGAAAACAGATACGCAGTATTTT. Encoded protein: CASSEWRGKTDTQYF. The V and J genes are TRBV10-1 and TRBJ2-3; 7 bases align to TRBD2. Germline values: CDR1 WNHNN, CDR2 SYGVQD (reference sequence). The CDR3 consists of 15 residues. Trimming took 3 bases from V and 3 from J; bases not matched to a gene: 6.

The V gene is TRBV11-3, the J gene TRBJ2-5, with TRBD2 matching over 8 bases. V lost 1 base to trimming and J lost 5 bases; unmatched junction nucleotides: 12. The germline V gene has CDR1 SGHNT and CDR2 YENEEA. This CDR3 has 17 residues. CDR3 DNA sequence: TGTGCCAGCAGCTTAGGGTTCCGGGAGGGTTGGGGGGAGACCCAGTACTTC. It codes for CASSLGFREGWGETQYF.

The CDR3 loop is CASRVRGREADTQYF. The CDR3 DNA sequence: TGCGCCAGCAGGGTGAGGGGGCGCGAAGCAGATACGCAGTATTTT. The rearrangement links TRBV5-1 to TRBJ2-3, with 7 positions matching TRBD1. CDR3 length: 15 amino acids. With 5 bases clipped from V and 4 bases from J, the junction kept 10 bases outside the gene matches. The germline V gene encodes CDR1 SGHRS and CDR2 YFSETQ.

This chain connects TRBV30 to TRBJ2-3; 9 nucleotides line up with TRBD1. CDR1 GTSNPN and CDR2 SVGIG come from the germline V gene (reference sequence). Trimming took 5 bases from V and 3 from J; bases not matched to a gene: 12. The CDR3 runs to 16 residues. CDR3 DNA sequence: TGTGCCTGGGGTCCCGGGACAGGGATGAGGACAGATACGCAGTATTTT. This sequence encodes CAWGPGTGMRTDTQYF.

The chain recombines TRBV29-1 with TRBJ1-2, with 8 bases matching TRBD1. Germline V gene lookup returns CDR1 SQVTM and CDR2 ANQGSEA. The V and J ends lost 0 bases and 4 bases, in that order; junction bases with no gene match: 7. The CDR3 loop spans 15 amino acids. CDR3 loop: CSVEELTGGGYGYTF. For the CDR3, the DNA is TGCAGCGTTGAAGAGCTAACAGGGGGGGGCTATGGCTACACCTTC.

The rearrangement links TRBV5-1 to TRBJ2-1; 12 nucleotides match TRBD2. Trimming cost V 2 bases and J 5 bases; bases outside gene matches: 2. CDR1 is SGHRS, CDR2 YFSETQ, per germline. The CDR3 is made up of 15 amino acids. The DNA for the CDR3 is TGCGCCAGCAGCTTCACTAGCGGGGGGAACAATGAGCAGTTCTTC. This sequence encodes CASSFTSGGNNEQFF.

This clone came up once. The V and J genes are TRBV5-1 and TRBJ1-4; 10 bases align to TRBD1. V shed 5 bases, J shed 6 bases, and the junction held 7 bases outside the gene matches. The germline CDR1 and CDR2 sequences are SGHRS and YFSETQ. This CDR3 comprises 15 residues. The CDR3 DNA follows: TGCGCCAGCAGGGTTTCCGGGACAGGGGATGAAAAACTGTTTTTT. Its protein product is CASRVSGTGDEKLFF. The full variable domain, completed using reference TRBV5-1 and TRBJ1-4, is KAGVTQTPRYLIKTRGQQVTLSCSPISGHRSVSWYQQTPGQGLQFLFEYFSETQRNKGNFPGRFSGRQFSNSRSEMNVSTLELGDSALYLCASRVSGTGDEKLFFGSGTQLSVL.

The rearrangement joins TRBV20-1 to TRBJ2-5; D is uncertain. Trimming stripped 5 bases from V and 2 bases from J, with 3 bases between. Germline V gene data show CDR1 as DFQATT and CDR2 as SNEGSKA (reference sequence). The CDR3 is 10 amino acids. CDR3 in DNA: TGCAGTGCTCCACAAGAGACCCAGTACTTC. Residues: CSAPQETQYF.

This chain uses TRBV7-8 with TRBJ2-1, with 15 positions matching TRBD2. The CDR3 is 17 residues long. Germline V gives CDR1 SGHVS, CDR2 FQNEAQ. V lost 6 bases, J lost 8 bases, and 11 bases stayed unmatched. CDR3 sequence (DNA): TGTGCCAGCAGTTCCTCTATGGGACTAGCGGGAGGTCATGAGCAGTTCTTC. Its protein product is CASSSSMGLAGGHEQFF.

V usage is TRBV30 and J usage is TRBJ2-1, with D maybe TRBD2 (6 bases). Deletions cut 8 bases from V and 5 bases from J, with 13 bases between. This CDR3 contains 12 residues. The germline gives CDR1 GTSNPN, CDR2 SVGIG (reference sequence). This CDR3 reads CAVPGLNNEQFF. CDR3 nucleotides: TGTGCCGTCCCGGGACTTAACAATGAGCAGTTCTTC. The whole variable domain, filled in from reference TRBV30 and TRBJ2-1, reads SQTIHQWPATLVQPVGSPLSLECTVEGTSNPNLYWYRQAAGRGLQLLFYSVGIGQISSEVPQNLSASRPQDRQFILSSKKLLLSDSGFYLCAVPGLNNEQFFGPGTRLTVL.